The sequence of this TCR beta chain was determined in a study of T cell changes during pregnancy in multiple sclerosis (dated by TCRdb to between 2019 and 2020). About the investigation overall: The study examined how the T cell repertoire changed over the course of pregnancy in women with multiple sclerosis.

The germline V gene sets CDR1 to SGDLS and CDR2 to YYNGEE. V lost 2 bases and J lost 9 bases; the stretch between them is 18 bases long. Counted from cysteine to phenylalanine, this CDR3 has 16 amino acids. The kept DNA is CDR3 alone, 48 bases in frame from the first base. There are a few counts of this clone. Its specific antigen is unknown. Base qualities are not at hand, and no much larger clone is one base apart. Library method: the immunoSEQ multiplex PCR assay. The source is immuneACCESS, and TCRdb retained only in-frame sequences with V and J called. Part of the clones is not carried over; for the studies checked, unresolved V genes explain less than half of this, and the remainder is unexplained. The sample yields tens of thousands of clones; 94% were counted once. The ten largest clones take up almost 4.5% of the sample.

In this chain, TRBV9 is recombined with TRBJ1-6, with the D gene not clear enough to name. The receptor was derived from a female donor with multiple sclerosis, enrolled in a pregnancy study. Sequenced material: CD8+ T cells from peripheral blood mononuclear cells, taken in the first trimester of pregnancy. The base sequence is TGTGCCAGCAGCGTGTCCCAAGGAGGGAGCGGTTCACCCCTCCACTTT. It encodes CASSVSQGGSGSPLHF.